The 11 T cell receptor beta chains reported below all come from one sample, sequenced in a study of blood T cell repertoires in COVID-19. Assay: immunoSEQ multiplex PCR; the TCRdb copy retains only in-frame clones and omits some. The sample has approximately 37,000 clones; around 90% are singletons. The sample consisted of peripheral blood. The source is a man aged 50-60 years with active COVID-19.

V is TRBV4-1 and J is TRBJ2-7, with 8 nucleotides matching TRBD2. This CDR3 spans 17 amino acids. Germline CDR1 reads MGHRA; CDR2 reads YSYEKL. With 2 bases clipped from V and 0 bases from J, the junction kept 9 bases outside the gene matches. The DNA for the CDR3 is TGCGCCAGCAGCCAAACCATTAGCGGGACCCTCTCCTACGAGCAGTACTTC. This sequence encodes CASSQTISGTLSYEQYF.

This CDR3 reads CASSPRTSGATDTQYF. Written as DNA, the CDR3 is TGCGCCAGCAGCCCGCGGACTAGCGGGGCCACAGATACGCAGTATTTT. V and J are TRBV5-1 and TRBJ2-3; 12 positions match TRBD2. This CDR3 is built from 16 residues. Germline loops: CDR1 SGHRS, CDR2 YFSETQ. With V trimmed by 4 bases and J by 2 bases, 5 bases remained unmatched.

The chain uses TRBV6-2 or TRBV6-3 and TRBJ2-3; perhaps TRBD1 as D (6 bases). The CDR3 runs 14 residues. Trimming cost V 2 bases and J 6 bases, with 12 bases left between them. Looked up from germline, CDR1 is MNHEY and CDR2 is SVGEGT. The CDR3 region is CASSYPHRVDTQYF. Written as DNA, the CDR3 is TGTGCCAGCAGTTACCCCCACAGGGTTGATACGCAGTATTTT.

CDR3 DNA sequence: TGCGCCAGCGCAGAGCGGGGGAGGTACAATGAGCAGTTCTTC. Translated, it gives CASAERGRYNEQFF. The rearrangement uses TRBV10-2 and TRBJ2-1; 8 bases line up with TRBD2. This CDR3 comprises 14 residues. V shed 8 bases and J 4 bases; nucleotides not matched to a gene: 7. CDR1 and CDR2 (germline): WSHSY, SAAADI.

This clone was counted a single time. The chain uses TRBV2 and TRBJ2-2, with a weak D call TRBD2 (5 bases). V was cut by 6 bases and J by 6 bases, with 11 bases left in between. The length of the CDR3 is 13 residues. CDR1 and CDR2 (germline): SNHLY, FYNNEI. The CDR3 sequence is CASRAESAGELFF. Written as DNA, the CDR3 is TGTGCCAGCAGAGCGGAGTCGGCCGGGGAGCTGTTTTTT.

The rearrangement links TRBV7-2 to TRBJ2-1, with D unclear. Germline V gene data show CDR1 as SGHTA and CDR2 as FQGNSA. V was clipped by 1 base and J by 3 bases, with 7 bases between them. This CDR3 comprises 14 residues. This CDR3 is CASSLVGDYNEQFF. CDR3 nucleotides: TGTGCCAGCAGCTTAGTGGGCGACTACAATGAGCAGTTCTTC.

The V call is TRBV11-3, the J call TRBJ2-7; D is unresolved. With 0 bases removed from V and 3 bases from J, the gap between germline ends came to 6 bases. Germline V gene sequence: CDR1 SGHNT, CDR2 YENEEA. The length of the CDR3 is 13 residues. As DNA, the CDR3 is TGTGCCAGCAGCTTAGATCCAGGCTACGAGCAGTACTTC. It codes for CASSLDPGYEQYF. Full variable domain (missing parts from reference TRBV11-3 and TRBJ2-7): EAGVVQSPRYKIIEKKQPVAFWCNPISGHNTLYWYLQNLGQGPELLIRYENEEAVDDSQLPKDRFSAERLKGVDSTLKIQPAELGDSAVYLCASSLDPGYEQYFGPGTRLTVT.

J is TRBJ2-5 and V is TRBV3-1 (or the pseudogene TRBV3-2); TRBD1 matches 9 bases. The germline gives CDR1 LGHDT, CDR2 YNNKEL (reference sequence). The CDR3 loop spans 13 amino acids. V shed 6 bases and J 9 bases; nucleotides not matched to a gene: 8. CDR3 protein: CASRTGGREAQYF. The CDR3 DNA is TGTGCCAGCAGGACAGGGGGGAGGGAGGCCCAGTACTTC.

The chain joins TRBV20-1 to TRBJ2-7; D might be TRBD1 or TRBD2, each matching 6 bases. The germline CDR1 and CDR2 sequences are DFQATT and SNEGSKA (reference sequence). Trimming took off 5 bases at V and 1 base at J, with 15 bases between the two ends. This CDR3 region has 14 residues. The chain's CDR3 is CSAREGGESYEQYF. The CDR3 bases are TGCAGTGCTCGTGAGGGGGGAGAATCCTACGAGCAGTACTTC.

The chain carries TRBV5-1 and TRBJ2-7; 9 nucleotides match TRBD1. V was clipped by 0 bases and J by 7 bases; unmatched bases: 8. CDR1 SGHRS and CDR2 YFSETQ come from the germline V gene. The CDR3 loop spans 15 amino acids. The CDR3, as DNA: TGCGCCAGCAGCTTGGCCGGCGGGACAGGGTTAGAGCAGTACTTC. This codes for CASSLAGGTGLEQYF.

The chain joins TRBV5-4 to TRBJ2-7, with a tentative D call TRBD2 (6 bases). CDR3 length equals 15 residues. Germline V lookup: CDR1 SGHNT, CDR2 YYREEE (reference sequence). The V end lost 4 bases, the J end lost 2 bases, and 16 bases lay between the germline ends. CDR3 loop: CASSQKIAETYEQYF. The CDR3 DNA reads TGTGCCAGCAGCCAAAAAATAGCGGAAACCTACGAGCAGTACTTC.